This is a list of T cell receptor beta chains from one sample in a study of blood T cells in healthy people across ages. TCRdb reprocessed the 5' RACE reads via MiXCR and lists one record per CDR3 protein. The sample consists of about 500,000 distinct CDR3 sequences, about 24% of them appearing once. These data are also associated with another study on T cells of mothers and their children.

The sequenced sample consisted of blood. The origin of the receptors is a boy aged 5-17 years in good health. CDR3s include the opening cysteine and the closing phenylalanine or tryptophan. Fields, in order: clone size, V gene, CDR3 protein. Rows give clone size only sometimes, using once, few, many, or a class for an expanded clone.

.,TRBV9,CASSVGSRGADTQYF
.,TRBV7-9,CAGSGAPTGKLFF
few,TRBV20-1,CSARTPYQETQYF
.,TRBV24-1,CATSDFLTDTQYF
.,TRBV12-3/TRBV12-4,CASSLADRGDF
few,TRBV6-2/TRBV6-3,CASSYSTDSSSYEQYF
.,TRBV30,CAWSAQRGSREKLFF
.,TRBV7-8,CASSVAGTGTYEQYF
few,TRBV5-6,CASSFMNEQYF
.,TRBV28,CASREGQETQYF
few,TRBV11-3,CASSLGVGGIQYF
.,TRBV9,CASSAGQGGSEQYF
few,TRBV7-9,CASSFTKRSSYNEQFF
few,TRBV6-2/TRBV6-3,CASSSGREYPLTF
.,TRBV19,CASSSRSGQGSSEQFF
few,TRBV19,CASSQPGQRTGELFF
few,TRBV29-1,CSVEIGQEGSYEQYF
few,TRBV6-2/TRBV6-3,CASSDRDWYSNQPQHF
.,TRBV11-2,CASSLEGAIALYNEQFF
.,TRBV4-2,CASSQDPAGDSYEQYF
.,TRBV20-1,CSASRQGNTEAFF
.,TRBV4-3,CASSQDRDRDQNF
.,TRBV5-4,CASSVGTHQNIQYF
few,TRBV11-2,CASSTALESAEQYF
.,TRBV19,CASSFSGRVSYEQYF
few,TRBV4-1,CASSQWIGRANYGYTF
few,TRBV27,CASSLSRGAYEQYF
many,TRBV13,CASSQGPNNSPLHF
.,TRBV6-2/TRBV6-3,CASSYHLLGSYNEQFF
.,TRBV20-1,CSARGLAGGLDTQYF
.,TRBV29-1,CSVPSFGFGTDNEQFF
.,TRBV9,CASSVDPGQMNTEAFF
few,TRBV7-9,CASSLVVRTTVDAQETQYF
.,TRBV20-1,CSADVRGTRGNEQYF
.,TRBV20-1,CSAAGTDSYEQYF
few,TRBV7-3,CASSPRGRGLFNEQFF
few,TRBV27,CASSPTGGGYEQYF
few,TRBV28,CASSPRPGKAKNIQYF
.,TRBV7-9,CASSFTLEYQETQYF
.,TRBV4-3,CASSGSTASGANVLTF
many,TRBV29-1,CSVRDRGLGTQYF
.,TRBV7-2,CASSSGTPWGETQYF
.,TRBV12-3/TRBV12-4,CASTEGRGDFYEQYF
few,TRBV4-1,CASSQERTDNYGYTF
.,TRBV7-8,CASSWDLSNQPQHF
few,TRBV12-5,CASAAGGNNEQFF
many,TRBV6-2/TRBV6-3,CASSYSGLGEQYF
few,TRBV20-1,CSARDPRDSSKGEQFF